The clone carrying this TCR beta chain occurred once. What it recognizes is unknown. The data belong to a study of graft-versus-host responses after intestinal transplantation. Whole-study results and caveats: In patients with graft-donor T cell macrochimerism, allograft graft-versus-host to host-versus-graft clonal ratios were high. Maximum circulating GvH clone levels tracked with early post-transplant HvG decreases. Recipient bone marrow held GvH clones, some seen earlier in ileum or blood.

The V gene's germline CDR1 is SGHNT and CDR2 YYREEE (reference sequence). This CDR3 contains 14 residues. Trimming removed 0 bases from V and 1 base from J, with 7 bases in between. Measured with immunoSEQ multiplex PCR; TCRdb has only the in-frame clones, and not every one. The sample lists about 88,000 clones, around 90% seen once, with approximately 0.32% in the top ten. Sequencing used unstimulated CD4+ T cells sorted from spleen or lymph node cells, obtained before transplant. The chain combines TRBV5-4 with TRBJ1-1, with D unresolved. The receptor was isolated from a human donor who was the organ donor for an intestinal transplant. CDR3 sequence: CASSLVGWNTEAFF. CDR3 nucleotides: TGTGCCAGCAGCTTGGTCGGGTGGAACACTGAAGCTTTCTTT.